The rows below give T cell receptor beta chains drawn from one sample of a study of T cell responses to AZD1222 COVID-19 vaccine. Assay: immunoSEQ multiplex PCR; the TCRdb copy retains only in-frame clones and omits some. Among some 130,000 clones, around 90% were seen once, and the ten largest hold 1.9%. The source material was peripheral blood, sampled on day 0 of AZD1222 vaccination. The receptors stem from an adult in good health. Each CDR3 is given with its conserved first and last residue. The D gene is left open where the match is weak. Clone size is stated in some rows and not others, as once, few, many or a class when expanded.

v_gene: TRBV7-8; d_gene: .; j_gene: TRBJ1-5; abundance: .; CDR3aa: CASSLLRGNQPQHF; CDR3nt: TGTGCCAGCAGCCTCTTGAGGGGGAATCAGCCCCAGCATTTT
v_gene: TRBV7-9; d_gene: TRBD1; j_gene: TRBJ2-4; abundance: .; CDR3aa: CASAGVAQGARIGNIQYF; CDR3nt: TGTGCCAGCGCTGGCGTCGCGCAGGGGGCACGGATTGGAAACATTCAGTACTTC
v_gene: TRBV5-1; d_gene: .; j_gene: TRBJ1-2; abundance: .; CDR3aa: CASSFRQANYGYTF; CDR3nt: TGCGCCAGCAGCTTCCGACAGGCTAACTATGGCTACACCTTC
v_gene: TRBV7-9; d_gene: .; j_gene: TRBJ1-2; abundance: .; CDR3aa: CASSLEEGDYGYTF; CDR3nt: TGTGCCAGCAGCCTTGAGGAGGGGGACTATGGCTACACCTTC
v_gene: TRBV6-5; d_gene: .; j_gene: TRBJ2-4; abundance: .; CDR3aa: CASSSREIKNIQYF; CDR3nt: TGTGCCAGCAGTTCCCGGGAGATCAAAAACATTCAGTACTTC
v_gene: TRBV5-1; d_gene: .; j_gene: TRBJ1-1; abundance: .; CDR3aa: CASSLDWGVNTEAFF; CDR3nt: TGCGCCAGCAGCTTGGATTGGGGGGTTAACACTGAAGCTTTCTTT
v_gene: TRBV28; d_gene: .; j_gene: TRBJ1-5; abundance: .; CDR3aa: CASSLVRSNQPQHF; CDR3nt: TGTGCCAGCAGTTTAGTTCGTAGCAATCAGCCCCAGCATTTT
v_gene: TRBV5-1; d_gene: TRBD2; j_gene: TRBJ2-3; abundance: once; CDR3aa: CASSGRLISGGLIDTQYF; CDR3nt: TGCGCCAGCAGCGGGAGACTAATTAGCGGGGGGCTAATAGATACGCAGTATTTT
v_gene: TRBV14; d_gene: .; j_gene: TRBJ2-1; abundance: .; CDR3aa: CASSQVVSASYNEQFF; CDR3nt: TGTGCCAGCAGCCAAGTGGTGAGCGCATCCTACAATGAGCAGTTCTTC
v_gene: TRBV29-1; d_gene: .; j_gene: TRBJ1-1; abundance: .; CDR3aa: CSVDVEGRAEAFF; CDR3nt: TGCAGCGTTGACGTGGAAGGGAGGGCTGAAGCTTTCTTT